Presented here are 3 T cell receptor beta chains from one specimen sequenced in a study of cytomegalovirus exposure and HLA in healthy donors. Primers: 60 Vbeta forward and 13 Jbeta reverse. TCRdb's copy holds only in-frame clones and misses some; the assay was immunoSEQ multiplex PCR. Of some 180,000 clones in the sample, roughly four fifths were seen once. Sequencing was performed on PBMCs. These receptors all stem from a man younger than 45 in good health and CMV-seronegative.

J is TRBJ2-6 and V is TRBV5-3; 8 bases agree with TRBD1. TRBV5-3 falls under the ORF class, with uncertain function. After removal of 4 bases from V and 0 bases from J, the junction contained 6 bases not matched to a gene. The CDR3 totals 17 residues. The CDR3 sequence is CARSVGQAPSGANVLTF. CDR3 in DNA: TGTGCCAGAAGCGTGGGACAGGCCCCCTCTGGGGCCAACGTCCTGACTTTC.

V and J are TRBV11-2 and TRBJ2-1; weak D call: TRBD1 (6 bases). The V gene's germline CDR1 is SGHAT and CDR2 FQNNGV. This CDR3 is 15 amino acids long. The V end lost 5 bases, the J end lost 2 bases, and 13 bases lay between the germline ends. CDR3 sequence (DNA): TGTGCCAGCAGCGGTGGGACACTTACCTACAATGAGCAGTTCTTC. The encoded protein is CASSGGTLTYNEQFF.

This clone was seen only a few times. The chain joins TRBV6-1 to TRBJ1-4; 7 bases match TRBD1. The CDR3 is 18 amino acids. Trimming cost V 5 bases and J 0 bases; bases outside gene matches: 12. Germline CDR1 is MNHNS and CDR2 is SASEGT. CDR3 in DNA: TGTGCCAGCAGTCAAGGACAGGAGCCATATGCAACTAATGAAAAACTGTTTTTT. Amino acid sequence: CASSQGQEPYATNEKLFF.